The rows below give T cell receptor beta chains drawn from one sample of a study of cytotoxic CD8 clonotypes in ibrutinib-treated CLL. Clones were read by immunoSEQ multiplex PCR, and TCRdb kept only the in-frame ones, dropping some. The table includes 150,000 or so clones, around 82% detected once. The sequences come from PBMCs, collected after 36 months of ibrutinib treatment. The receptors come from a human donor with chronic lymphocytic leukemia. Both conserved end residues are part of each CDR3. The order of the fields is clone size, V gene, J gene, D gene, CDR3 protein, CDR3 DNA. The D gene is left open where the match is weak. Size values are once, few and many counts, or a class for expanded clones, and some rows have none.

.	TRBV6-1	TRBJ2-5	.	CASTWTVGETQYF	TGTGCCAGCACTTGGACAGTTGGGGAGACCCAGTACTTC
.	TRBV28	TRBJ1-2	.	CARRRAGVWGYTF	TGTGCCAGGAGACGAGCCGGAGTGTGGGGCTACACCTTC
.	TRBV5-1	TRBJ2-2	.	CASSLAGAGWDTGELFF	TGCGCCAGCAGCTTGGCCGGGGCGGGTTGGGACACCGGGGAGCTGTTTTTT
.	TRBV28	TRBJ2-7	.	CASSGTGIGTGYEQYF	TGTGCCAGCAGTGGCACAGGGATTGGCACAGGCTACGAGCAGTACTTC
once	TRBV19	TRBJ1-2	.	CASSESGGYTF	TGTGCCAGTAGTGAGTCAGGTGGCTACACCTTC
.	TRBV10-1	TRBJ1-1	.	CASSDRNPNTEAFF	TGCGCCAGCAGCGACAGGAATCCGAACACTGAAGCTTTCTTT
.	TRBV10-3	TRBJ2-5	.	CAISARETQYF	TGTGCCATCAGTGCGAGAGAGACCCAGTACTTC
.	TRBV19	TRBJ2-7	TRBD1	CASSPGQGGSYEQYF	TGTGCCAGTAGTCCGGGACAGGGTGGGTCCTACGAGCAGTACTTC
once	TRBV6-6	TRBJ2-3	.	CASSSQSDTQYF	TGTGCCAGCAGTTCGCAGTCAGATACGCAGTATTTT
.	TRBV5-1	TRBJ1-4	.	CASSQTTGGKLFF	TGCGCCAGCAGCCAAACCACCGGGGGGAAACTGTTTTTT
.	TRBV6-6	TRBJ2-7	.	CASSYLPSYEQYF	TGTGCCAGCAGTTACTTACCGTCCTACGAGCAGTACTTC
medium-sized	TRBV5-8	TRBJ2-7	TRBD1	CASSPWTGAEQYF	TGTGCCAGCAGCCCGTGGACAGGGGCCGAGCAGTACTTC
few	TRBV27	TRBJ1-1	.	CASSLWGGAEAFF	TGTGCCAGCAGTTTATGGGGGGGTGCTGAAGCTTTCTTT
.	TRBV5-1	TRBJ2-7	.	CASSPRAFYEQYF	TGCGCCAGCAGCCCAAGGGCTTTCTACGAGCAGTACTTC
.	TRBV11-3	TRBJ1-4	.	CASSLDGEGITPRKLFF	TGTGCCAGCAGCTTAGATGGGGAGGGGATAACCCCAAGAAAACTGTTTTTT
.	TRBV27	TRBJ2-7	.	CASLGPGRAGYEQYF	TGTGCCAGTCTCGGCCCGGGCAGAGCGGGCTACGAGCAGTACTTC
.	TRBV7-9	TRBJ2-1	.	CASSLAGVNEQFF	TGTGCCAGCAGCTTAGCAGGGGTGAATGAGCAGTTCTTC
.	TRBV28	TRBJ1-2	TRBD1	CASSSPFSFDRDGYTF	TGTGCCAGCAGTTCCCCTTTTTCTTTCGACAGGGATGGCTACACCTTC
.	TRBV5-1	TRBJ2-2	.	CASALTGNTGELFF	TGCGCCTCAGCCCTGACAGGGAACACCGGGGAGCTGTTTTTT
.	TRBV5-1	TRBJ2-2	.	CASSRNVGTVTGELFF	TGCGCCAGCAGCCGCAATGTGGGGACGGTCACCGGGGAGCTGTTTTTT
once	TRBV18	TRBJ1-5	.	CASSPALGRDQPQHF	TGTGCCAGCTCACCCGCCTTGGGACGGGATCAGCCCCAGCATTTT
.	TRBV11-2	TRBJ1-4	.	CASSLGGNEKLFF	TGTGCCAGCAGCTTAGGTGGTAATGAAAAACTGTTTTTT
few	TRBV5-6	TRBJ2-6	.	CASTVLSGANVLTF	TGTGCCAGCACCGTCCTCTCTGGGGCCAACGTCCTGACTTTC
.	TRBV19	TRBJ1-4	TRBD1	CASSMDRAFNEKLFF	TGTGCCAGTAGTATGGACAGGGCTTTTAATGAAAAACTGTTTTTT
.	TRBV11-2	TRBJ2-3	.	CASSRTVTDTQYF	TGTGCCAGCAGCCGGACAGTCACAGATACGCAGTATTTT
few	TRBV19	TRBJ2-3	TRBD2	CASSVASGSAADTQYF	TGTGCCAGTAGTGTAGCTAGCGGGAGTGCGGCAGATACGCAGTATTTT
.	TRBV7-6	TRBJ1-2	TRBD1	CASSPDRLGYTF	TGTGCCAGCAGCCCGGACAGGCTAGGCTACACCTTC
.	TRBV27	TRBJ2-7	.	CASSLGRTYEQYF	TGTGCCAGCAGTTTAGGCAGAACCTACGAGCAGTACTTC
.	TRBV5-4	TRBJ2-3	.	CASSAYIGGPTHTQYF	TGTGCCAGCAGCGCCTACATCGGGGGACCCACGCATACGCAGTATTTT
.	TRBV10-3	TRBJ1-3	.	CATLGDSGNTIYF	TGTGCCACTTTGGGCGACAGCGGAAACACCATATATTTT
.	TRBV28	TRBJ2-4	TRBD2	CASRAGGIAKNIQYF	TGTGCCAGCAGGGCGGGGGGGATTGCCAAAAACATTCAGTACTTC
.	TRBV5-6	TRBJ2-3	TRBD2	CASSLETSGTTDTQYF	TGTGCCAGCAGCTTGGAGACTAGCGGGACCACAGATACGCAGTATTTT
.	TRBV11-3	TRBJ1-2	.	CASSASYWGAEGGYTF	TGTGCCAGCAGCGCGTCGTATTGGGGCGCCGAGGGTGGCTACACCTTC
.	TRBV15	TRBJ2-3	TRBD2	CATSRDLAGASSTDTQYF	TGTGCCACCAGCAGAGATTTGGCGGGAGCTTCTAGCACAGATACGCAGTATTTT
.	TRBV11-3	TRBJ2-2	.	CASSLVAGSNTGELFF	TGTGCCAGCAGCTTAGTTGCGGGATCGAACACCGGGGAGCTGTTTTTT
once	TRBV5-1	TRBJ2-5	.	CASSFGGYQETQYF	TGCGCCAGCAGCTTCGGGGGCTACCAAGAGACCCAGTACTTC
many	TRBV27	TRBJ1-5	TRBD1	CASSLIEDRNQPQHF	TGTGCCAGCAGTTTAATCGAGGACAGGAATCAGCCCCAGCATTTT
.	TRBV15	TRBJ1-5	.	CATSRVRVGNQPQHF	TGTGCCACCAGCAGAGTTAGGGTTGGCAATCAGCCCCAGCATTTT
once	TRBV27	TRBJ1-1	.	CASSTTGNTEAFF	TGTGCCAGCAGTACAACAGGGAACACTGAAGCTTTCTTT